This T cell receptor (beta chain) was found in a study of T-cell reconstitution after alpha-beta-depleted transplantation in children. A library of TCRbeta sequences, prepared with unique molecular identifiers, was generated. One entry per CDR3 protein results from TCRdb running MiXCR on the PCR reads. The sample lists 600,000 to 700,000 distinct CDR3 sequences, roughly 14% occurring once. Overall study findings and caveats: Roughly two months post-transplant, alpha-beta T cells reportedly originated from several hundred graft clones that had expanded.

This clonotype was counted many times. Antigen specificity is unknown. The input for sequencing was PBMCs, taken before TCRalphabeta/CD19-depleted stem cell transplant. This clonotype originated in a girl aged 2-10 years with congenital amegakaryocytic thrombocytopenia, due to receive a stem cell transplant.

In nucleotides, the CDR3 is TGTGCCACCAGCACGGACAGTACCCCGAACACCGGGGAGCTGTTTTTT. Translation: CATSTDSTPNTGELFF. The chain links TRBV15 to TRBJ2-2; weak D call: TRBD1 (6 bases). Germline CDR1 LNHNV, CDR2 YYDKDF (reference sequence). Trimming cost V 4 bases and J 0 bases, with 12 bases left between them. This CDR3 region has 16 residues. Full variable domain (outside the CDR3, taken from reference TRBV15 and TRBJ2-2): DAMVIQNPRYQVTQFGKPVTLSCSQTLNHNVMYWYQQKSSQAPKLLFHYYDKDFNNEADTPDNFQSRRPNTSFCFLDIRSPGLGDTAMYLCATSTDSTPNTGELFFGEGSRLTVL.